The source of this T cell receptor beta chain is a study of cytomegalovirus exposure and HLA in healthy donors. The study's findings and limits: Sequencing had likely introduced a cluster of highly shared sequence variants as an artifact.

A note on this clone: The antigen is undetermined.

Trimming took 7 bases from V and 4 from J; bases not matched to a gene: 7. CDR3 size: 14 residues. In germline, CDR1 is MRHNA, CDR2 SNTAGT. Researchers ran the PCR with 60 Vbeta and 13 Jbeta primers. Here immunoSEQ multiplex PCR was the method, and the copy in TCRdb shows in-frame clones only, minus some. The sample lists about 200,000 clones, about 78% occurring once. The V and J genes are TRBV6-4 and TRBJ1-1; 9 bases agree with TRBD1. The sequence was obtained from a male donor in good health and CMV-seronegative. Specimen: PBMCs. CDR3 coding DNA: TGTGCCAGCAAGTCGGGACAGGGTAGCACTGAAGCTTTCTTT. Protein sequence: CASKSGQGSTEAFF.